This passage covers 9 T cell receptor beta chains from one sample sequenced in a study of blood T cell repertoires in COVID-19. TCRdb's table, derived via immunoSEQ multiplex PCR, lists solely in-frame clones and lacks some. The data show approximately 150,000 clones, approximately 95% seen once. Specimen: peripheral blood. Receptors were obtained from a woman in her fifties or sixties with COVID-19, enrolled during active disease.

CDR3 nucleotide sequence: TGTGCCAGCAGTCCCGGGACTAGCGTATCAGAGACCCAGTACTTC. Its translation: CASSPGTSVSETQYF. The V and J genes are TRBV6-2 or TRBV6-3 and TRBJ2-5, with 10 positions matching TRBD2. This CDR3 region has 15 residues. Per the germline V gene, CDR1 is MNHEY and CDR2 is SVGEGT. V shed 5 bases and J 4 bases; nucleotides not matched to a gene: 7.

The CDR3 spells CASSLGSASSGYSPLHF. For the CDR3, the DNA is TGTGCCAGCAGCTTAGGGAGTGCCAGCTCAGGATATTCACCCCTCCACTTT. The chain is built from TRBV5-4 and TRBJ1-6; unclear D gene. This CDR3 comprises 17 residues. With 2 bases removed from V and 8 bases from J, the gap between germline ends came to 20 bases. Germline V gene data show CDR1 as SGHNT and CDR2 as YYREEE (reference sequence).

The genes are TRBV6-6 and TRBJ1-1; 9 nucleotides agree with TRBD1. Germline V gene sequence: CDR1 MNHNY, CDR2 SVGAGI (reference sequence). The CDR3 runs to 13 residues. J lost 8 bases, V lost 4 bases, and 5 bases had no gene match. The CDR3 region is CASSSPGQGEAFF. The CDR3 nucleotides are TGTGCCAGCAGTTCACCGGGACAGGGAGAAGCTTTCTTT.

This chain links TRBV13 with TRBJ1-4, with D uncertain. Germline-derived CDR1 and CDR2 are PRHDT and FYEKMQ (reference sequence). The CDR3 covers 14 residues. With 6 bases removed from V and 7 bases from J, the gap between germline ends came to 15 bases. The CDR3 protein is CASRFGLSGEKLFF. The CDR3 coding sequence is TGTGCCAGCAGATTTGGATTAAGCGGTGAAAAACTGTTTTTT.

This clone was counted a single time. The chain combines TRBV5-5 with TRBJ1-5; TRBD1 aligns across 10 bases. Germline CDR1 reads SGHKS; CDR2 reads YYEKEE (reference sequence). The V segment lost 0 bases and the J segment 6 bases; nucleotides outside the gene matches: 12. The CDR3 is 18 amino acids. The CDR3, as DNA: TGTGCCAGCAGCTTGGGATCATCGGGACAGGGGTTTTCTCAGCCCCAGCATTTT. Translated, it gives CASSLGSSGQGFSQPQHF. Filled out from reference TRBV5-5 and TRBJ1-5, the complete variable domain reads DAGVTQSPTHLIKTRGQQVTLRCSPISGHKSVSWYQQVLGQGPQFIFQYYEKEERGRGNFPDRFSARQFPNYSSELNVNALLLGDSALYLCASSLGSSGQGFSQPQHFGDGTRLSIL.

The V gene is TRBV9, the J gene TRBJ2-3, with 9 bases that match TRBD1. Germline values: CDR1 SGDLS, CDR2 YYNGEE. This CDR3 has 14 residues. V dropped 2 bases and J dropped 5; count of bases not matched to a gene: 3. The CDR3 reads CASSVGTGRDTQYF. In DNA form, the CDR3 reads TGTGCCAGCAGCGTTGGGACAGGGAGAGATACGCAGTATTTT.

The chain links TRBV5-5 to TRBJ2-7; unclear D gene. Trimming cost V 0 bases and J 7 bases, with 11 bases left between them. The length of the CDR3 is 13 residues. Germline-derived CDR1 and CDR2 are SGHKS and YYEKEE (reference sequence). The CDR3 DNA follows: TGTGCCAGCAGCTTGGAGCCATCGTTTGAGCAGTACTTC. Translation: CASSLEPSFEQYF.

This clone was seen a single time. The chain carries TRBV7-3 and TRBJ2-5; unclear D gene. The V end lost 2 bases, the J end lost 6 bases, and 7 bases lay between the germline ends. Germline CDR1 is SGHTA and CDR2 is FQGTGA. The CDR3 has 12 residues. The CDR3 nucleotides are TGTGCCAGCAGCTTACCAGGCCAGACCCAGTACTTC. It translates to CASSLPGQTQYF. The full variable domain, its missing parts supplied by reference TRBV7-3 and TRBJ2-5, is GAGVSQTPSNKVTEKGKYVELRCDPISGHTALYWYRQSLGQGPEFLIYFQGTGAADDSGLPNDRFFAVRPEGSVSTLKIQRTERGDSAVYLCASSLPGQTQYFGPGTRLLVL.

The chain links TRBV6-4 to TRBJ1-1; D remains unclear. The CDR3 loop spans 13 amino acids. V was clipped by 5 bases and J by 0 bases, with 7 bases between them. In germline, CDR1 is MRHNA, CDR2 SNTAGT. CDR3 coding DNA: TGTGCCAGCAGTCAGGAAGTGAACACTGAAGCTTTCTTT. This codes for CASSQEVNTEAFF.